These 7 T cell receptor beta chains were all obtained from the same sample, sequenced in a study of blood T cell repertoires in COVID-19. The table came from immunoSEQ multiplex PCR; TCRdb's copy has only in-frame clones and leaves some out. The sample includes about 73,000 clones, around 82% seen only once; the top ten take 25% to 30%. Sequencing was done on a sample of peripheral blood. The receptors here all came from a human donor in a cohort sampled during active COVID-19.

This chain links TRBV12-3 or TRBV12-4 with TRBJ1-1; TRBD1 might be the D (5 bases). Trimming shortened V by 3 bases and J by 11 bases, and 13 bases separated the two germline ends. This CDR3 spans 12 amino acids. CDR3 in DNA: TGTGCCAGCAGTTTCGTTGGGACTAGTGCTTTCTTT. Translated: CASSFVGTSAFF.

V gene TRBV10-3 combines with J gene TRBJ1-4; 9 nucleotides match TRBD1. The V segment lost 0 bases and the J segment 6 bases; nucleotides outside the gene matches: 2. CDR1 and CDR2 (germline): ENHRY, SYGVKD. The CDR3 runs to 15 residues. The DNA for the CDR3 is TGTGCCATCAGTGAGTCTACAGGGGGCGATGAAAAACTGTTTTTT. Translation gives CAISESTGGDEKLFF.

The chain combines TRBV7-9 with TRBJ1-4; perhaps TRBD1 as D (5 bases). Trimming removed 3 bases at V and 8 bases at J, with 13 bases between. Germline loops: CDR1 SEHNR, CDR2 FQNEAQ (reference sequence). The CDR3 extends over 14 amino acids. The CDR3 loop is CASSFGQGWEKLFF. The CDR3 DNA reads as TGTGCCAGCAGCTTCGGACAAGGGTGGGAAAAACTGTTTTTT.

The genes are TRBV19 and TRBJ1-4; D perhaps matches TRBD1 (6 bases). CDR1 is LNHDA, CDR2 SQIVND, per germline (reference sequence). The CDR3 totals 15 residues. V lost 7 bases to trimming and J lost 8 bases, with 20 bases between them. For the CDR3, the DNA is TGTGCCAGTATGACCACAGGGAGAATTTGGGAAAAACTGTTTTTT. Encoded protein: CASMTTGRIWEKLFF.

The chain carries TRBV12-3 or TRBV12-4 and TRBJ1-1; a weak D match, TRBD1 (6 bases). CDR3 length: 12 amino acids. V shed 9 bases and J shed 0 bases, with 8 bases lying between them. The CDR3 spells CASRQVNTEAFF. The CDR3 region has the DNA TGTGCCAGTAGACAGGTGAACACTGAAGCTTTCTTT.

The chain couples TRBV27 to TRBJ1-4; 8 bases agree with TRBD1. This CDR3 region has 15 residues. With 3 bases clipped from V and 7 bases from J, the junction kept 7 bases outside the gene matches. Germline lookup yields CDR1 MNHEY and CDR2 SMNVEV (reference sequence). CDR3 in amino acids: CASSFRDRWGEKLFF. Written as DNA, the CDR3 is TGTGCCAGCAGTTTCCGGGACAGGTGGGGTGAAAAACTGTTTTTT. The full variable domain, its missing parts supplied by reference TRBV27 and TRBJ1-4, is EAQVTQNPRYLITVTGKKLTVTCSQNMNHEYMSWYRQDPGLGLRQIYYSMNVEVTDKGDVPEGYKVSRKEKRNFPLILESPSPNQTSLYFCASSFRDRWGEKLFFGSGTQLSVL.

This clone is a singleton in its sample. The rearrangement uses TRBV28 and TRBJ1-2; 8 nucleotides match TRBD1. The CDR3 runs 11 residues. Germline CDR1 is MDHEN and CDR2 is SYDVKM. The J segment lost 14 bases and the V segment lost 5 bases, leaving 7 bases of the junction unmatched. The CDR3 bases are TGTGCCAGCAGTCCACGGGACAGGATAACCTTC. Its translation is CASSPRDRITF.